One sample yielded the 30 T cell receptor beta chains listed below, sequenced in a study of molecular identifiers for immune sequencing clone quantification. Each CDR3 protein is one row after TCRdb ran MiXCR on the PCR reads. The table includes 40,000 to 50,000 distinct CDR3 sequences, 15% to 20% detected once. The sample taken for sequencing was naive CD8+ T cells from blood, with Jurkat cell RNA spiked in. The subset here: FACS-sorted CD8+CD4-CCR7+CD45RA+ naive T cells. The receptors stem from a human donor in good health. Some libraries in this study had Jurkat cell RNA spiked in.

CDR3 in DNA: TGTGCCAGCAGCCTAACTAGCGGGGGGGCCCGAGAGACCCAGTACTTC. It specifies CASSLTSGGARETQYF. J is TRBJ2-5 and V is TRBV7-6; 13 bases are shared with TRBD2. Germline-derived CDR1 and CDR2 are SGHVS and FNYEAQ. The CDR3 totals 16 residues. V lost 5 bases to trimming and J lost 4 bases; unmatched junction nucleotides: 7.

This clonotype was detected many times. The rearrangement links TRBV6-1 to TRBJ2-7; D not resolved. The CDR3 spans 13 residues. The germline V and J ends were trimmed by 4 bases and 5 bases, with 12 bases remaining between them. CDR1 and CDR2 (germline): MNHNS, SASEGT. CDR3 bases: TGTGCCAGCAGTGTCAAGGGCCGCGACGAGCAGTACTTC. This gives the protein CASSVKGRDEQYF.

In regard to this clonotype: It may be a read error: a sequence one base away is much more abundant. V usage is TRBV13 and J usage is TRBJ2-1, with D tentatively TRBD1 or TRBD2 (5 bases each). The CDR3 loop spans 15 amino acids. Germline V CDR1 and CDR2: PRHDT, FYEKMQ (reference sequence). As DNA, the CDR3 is TGTGCCAGCAGCTTAGGCGGGACGGGGAGTAATGAGCAGCTCTTC. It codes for CASSLGGTGSNEQLF.

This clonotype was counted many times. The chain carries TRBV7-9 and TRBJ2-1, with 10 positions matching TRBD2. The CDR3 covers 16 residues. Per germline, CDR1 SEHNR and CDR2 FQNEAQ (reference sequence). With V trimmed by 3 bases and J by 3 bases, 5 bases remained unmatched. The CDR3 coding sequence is TGTGCCAGCAGCTTTATAGCGGGGGGACGCTACAATGAGCAGTTCTTC. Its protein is CASSFIAGGRYNEQFF.

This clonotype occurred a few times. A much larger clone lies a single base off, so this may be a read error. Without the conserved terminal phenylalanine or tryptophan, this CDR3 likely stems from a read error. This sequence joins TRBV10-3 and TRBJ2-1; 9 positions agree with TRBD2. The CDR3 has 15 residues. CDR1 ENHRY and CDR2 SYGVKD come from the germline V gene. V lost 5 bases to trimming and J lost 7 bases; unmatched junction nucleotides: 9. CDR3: CAISNGTSNSNEQFS. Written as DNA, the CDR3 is TGTGCCATCAGTAATGGGACTAGCAACTCAAATGAGCAGTTCTCC.

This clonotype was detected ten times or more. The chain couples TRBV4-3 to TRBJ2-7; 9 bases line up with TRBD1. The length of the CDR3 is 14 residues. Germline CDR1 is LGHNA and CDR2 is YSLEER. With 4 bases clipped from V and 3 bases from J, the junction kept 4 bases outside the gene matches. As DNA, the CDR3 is TGCGCCAGCAGCCCCGGGACAGGGAGCTACGAGCAGTACTTC. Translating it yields CASSPGTGSYEQYF.

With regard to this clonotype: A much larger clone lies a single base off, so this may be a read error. The CDR3 spells CACSPIAGTTDTQYF. As DNA, the CDR3 is TGTGCCTGCAGCCCCATAGCGGGGACCACAGATACGCAGTATTTT. The V and J genes are TRBV7-9 and TRBJ2-3, with TRBD2 matching over 8 bases. Germline V CDR1 and CDR2: SEHNR, FQNEAQ (reference sequence). The CDR3 is 15 amino acids.

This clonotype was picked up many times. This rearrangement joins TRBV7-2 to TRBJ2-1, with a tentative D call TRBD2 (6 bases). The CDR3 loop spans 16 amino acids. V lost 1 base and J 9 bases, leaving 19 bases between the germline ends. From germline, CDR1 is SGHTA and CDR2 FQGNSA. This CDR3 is CASSLGPGEFLGEQFF. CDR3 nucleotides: TGTGCCAGCAGCTTAGGTCCGGGAGAGTTCCTGGGTGAGCAGTTCTTC.

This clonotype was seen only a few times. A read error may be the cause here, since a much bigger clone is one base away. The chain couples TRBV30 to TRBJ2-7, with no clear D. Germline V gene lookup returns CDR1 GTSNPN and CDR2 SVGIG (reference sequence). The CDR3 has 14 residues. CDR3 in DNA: TGTGCCCGGAGTACGGGCAGAAGCTCCTACGAGCAGTACTTC. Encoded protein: CARSTGRSSYEQYF.

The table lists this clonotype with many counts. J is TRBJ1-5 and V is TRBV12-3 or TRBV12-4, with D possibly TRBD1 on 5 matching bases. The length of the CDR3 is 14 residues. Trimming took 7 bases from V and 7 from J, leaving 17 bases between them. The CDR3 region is CASTRGPGGQPQHF. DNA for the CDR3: TGTGCCAGCACCCGGGGCCCAGGAGGGCAGCCCCAGCATTTT.

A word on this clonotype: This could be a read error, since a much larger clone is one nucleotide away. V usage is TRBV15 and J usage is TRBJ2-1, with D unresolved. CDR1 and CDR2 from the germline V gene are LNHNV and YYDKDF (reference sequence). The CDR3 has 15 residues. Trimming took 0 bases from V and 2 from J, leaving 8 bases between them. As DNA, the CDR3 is TGTGCCACCAGCAGAGATCTCAGTCCCTACAATGAGCAGTTCTTC. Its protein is CATSRDLSPYNEQFF. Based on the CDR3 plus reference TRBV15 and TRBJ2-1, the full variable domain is DAMVIQNPRYQVTQFGKPVTLSCSQTLNHNVMYWYQQKSSQAPKLLFHYYDKDFNNEADTPDNFQSRRPNTSFCFLDIRSPGLGDTAMYLCATSRDLSPYNEQFFGPGTRLTVL.

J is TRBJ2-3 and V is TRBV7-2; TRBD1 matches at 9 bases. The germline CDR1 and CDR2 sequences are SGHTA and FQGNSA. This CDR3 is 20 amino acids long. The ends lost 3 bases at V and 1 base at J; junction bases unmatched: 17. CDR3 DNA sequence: TGTGCCAGCAGCTTGAGGGGGGACAGGGAGTACGTTCGGGGCACAGATACGCAGTATTTT. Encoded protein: CASSLRGDREYVRGTDTQYF.

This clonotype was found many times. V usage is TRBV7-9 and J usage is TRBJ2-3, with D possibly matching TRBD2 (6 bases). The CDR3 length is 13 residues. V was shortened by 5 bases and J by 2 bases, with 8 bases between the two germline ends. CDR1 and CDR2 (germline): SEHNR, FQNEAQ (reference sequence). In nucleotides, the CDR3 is TGTGCCAGCAGCCCGGGAGACACAGATACGCAGTATTTT. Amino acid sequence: CASSPGDTDTQYF.

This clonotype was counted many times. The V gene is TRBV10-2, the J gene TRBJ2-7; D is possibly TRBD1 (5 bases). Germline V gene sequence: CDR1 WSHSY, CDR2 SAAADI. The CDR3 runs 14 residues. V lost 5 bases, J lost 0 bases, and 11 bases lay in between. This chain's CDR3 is CASSIHDSSYEQYF. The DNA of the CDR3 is TGCGCCAGCAGTATTCATGACAGCTCCTACGAGCAGTACTTC.

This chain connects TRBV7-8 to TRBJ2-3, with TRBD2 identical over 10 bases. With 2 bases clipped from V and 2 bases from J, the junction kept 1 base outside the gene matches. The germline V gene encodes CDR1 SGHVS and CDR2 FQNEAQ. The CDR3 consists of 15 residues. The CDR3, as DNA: TGTGCCAGCAGCTTAACTAGCGGGGTCACAGATACGCAGTATTTT. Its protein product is CASSLTSGVTDTQYF.

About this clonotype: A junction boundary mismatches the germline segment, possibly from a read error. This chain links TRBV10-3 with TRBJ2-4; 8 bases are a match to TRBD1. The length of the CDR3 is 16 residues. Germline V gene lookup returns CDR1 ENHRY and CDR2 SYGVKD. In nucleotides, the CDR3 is TGTGCCGTCAGTCGGGCAGGGGGCCTAGCCAAAAACACTCAGTACTTC. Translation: CAVSRAGGLAKNTQYF.

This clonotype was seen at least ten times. The CDR3 protein is CASSESASGGHHIPSTDTQYF. The CDR3, as DNA: TGTGCCAGCAGTGAATCGGCTAGCGGGGGGCACCACATTCCTAGCACAGATACGCAGTATTTT. V usage is TRBV6-1 and J usage is TRBJ2-3; TRBD2 agrees at 11 bases. This CDR3 region has 21 residues. CDR1 is MNHNS and CDR2 is SASEGT in the germline V gene. V trimming: 2 bases; J trimming: 0 bases; junction bases outside the gene matches: 16.

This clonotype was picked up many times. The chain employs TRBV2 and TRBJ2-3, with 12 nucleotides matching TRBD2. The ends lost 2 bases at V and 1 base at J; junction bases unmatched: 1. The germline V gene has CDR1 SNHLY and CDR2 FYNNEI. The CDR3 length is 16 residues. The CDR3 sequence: CASSERLAGGTDTQYF. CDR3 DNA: TGTGCCAGCAGTGAAAGACTAGCGGGGGGCACAGATACGCAGTATTTT. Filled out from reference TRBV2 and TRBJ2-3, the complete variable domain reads EPEVTQTPSHQVTQMGQEVILRCVPISNHLYFYWYRQILGQKVEFLVSFYNNEISEKSEIFDDQFSVERPDGSNFTLKIRSTKLEDSAMYFCASSERLAGGTDTQYFGPGTRLTVL.

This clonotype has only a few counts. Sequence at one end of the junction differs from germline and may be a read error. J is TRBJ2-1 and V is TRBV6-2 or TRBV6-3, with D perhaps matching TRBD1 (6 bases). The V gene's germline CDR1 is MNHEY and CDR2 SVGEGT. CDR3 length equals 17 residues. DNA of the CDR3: TGTGCCAGCAGTTACTCCCAGGGGAAGCCTTCCTACGATGAGCAGTTCTTC. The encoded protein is CASSYSQGKPSYDEQFF.

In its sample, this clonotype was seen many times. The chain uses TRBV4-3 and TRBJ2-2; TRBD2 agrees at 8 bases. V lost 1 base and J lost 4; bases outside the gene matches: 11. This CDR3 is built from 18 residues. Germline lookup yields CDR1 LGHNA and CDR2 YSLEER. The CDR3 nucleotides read TGCGCCAGCAGCCAAGGTGTCAGCGGGGGAGTTGTCACCGGGGAGCTGTTTTTT. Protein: CASSQGVSGGVVTGELFF.

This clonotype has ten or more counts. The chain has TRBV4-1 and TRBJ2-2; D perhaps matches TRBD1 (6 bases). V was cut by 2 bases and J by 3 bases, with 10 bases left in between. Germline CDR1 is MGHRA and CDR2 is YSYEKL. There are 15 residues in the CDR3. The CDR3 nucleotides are TGCGCCAGCAGCCAAAGGTCAGGGGACACCGGGGAGCTGTTTTTT. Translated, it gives CASSQRSGDTGELFF.

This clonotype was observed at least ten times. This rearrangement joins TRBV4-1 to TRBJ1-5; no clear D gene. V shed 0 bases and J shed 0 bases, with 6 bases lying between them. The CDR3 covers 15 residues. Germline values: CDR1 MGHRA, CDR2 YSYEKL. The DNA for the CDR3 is TGCGCCAGCAGCCAAGAATACCGTAGCAATCAGCCCCAGCATTTT. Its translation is CASSQEYRSNQPQHF.

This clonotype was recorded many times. This CDR3 reads CASSSSGPSTDTQYF. The DNA of the CDR3 is TGTGCCAGCAGTTCTAGCGGACCCAGCACAGATACGCAGTATTTT. The chain recombines TRBV6-6 with TRBJ2-3; 7 positions agree with TRBD2. Per germline, CDR1 MNHNY and CDR2 SVGAGI (reference sequence). CDR3 length: 15 amino acids. J gave up 0 bases and V 4 bases, and 4 bases lay outside the gene matches.

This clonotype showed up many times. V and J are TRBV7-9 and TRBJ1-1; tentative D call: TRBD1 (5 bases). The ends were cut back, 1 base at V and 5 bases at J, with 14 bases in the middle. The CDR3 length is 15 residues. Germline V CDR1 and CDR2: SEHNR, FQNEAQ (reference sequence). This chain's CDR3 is CASSLEAGPRTEAFF. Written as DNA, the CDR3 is TGTGCCAGCAGCTTAGAGGCAGGGCCGAGGACTGAAGCTTTCTTT.

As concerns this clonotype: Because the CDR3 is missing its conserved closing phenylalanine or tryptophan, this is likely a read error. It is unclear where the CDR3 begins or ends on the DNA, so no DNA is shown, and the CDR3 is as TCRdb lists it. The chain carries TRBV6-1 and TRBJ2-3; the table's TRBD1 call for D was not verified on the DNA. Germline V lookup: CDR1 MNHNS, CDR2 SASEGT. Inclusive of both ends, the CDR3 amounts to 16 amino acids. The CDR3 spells CASSERVETGGDTPYL.

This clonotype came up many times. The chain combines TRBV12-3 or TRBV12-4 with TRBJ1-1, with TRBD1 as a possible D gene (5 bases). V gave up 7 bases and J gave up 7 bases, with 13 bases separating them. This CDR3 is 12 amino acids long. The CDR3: CASTTLGGEAFF. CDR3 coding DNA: TGTGCCAGCACTACCCTGGGGGGTGAAGCTTTCTTT.

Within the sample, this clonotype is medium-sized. CDR3 DNA sequence: TGTGCCAGCAGTTACTCGAGTCCAGGACTGGATACGCAGTATTTT. It codes for CASSYSSPGLDTQYF. This rearrangement joins TRBV6-5 to TRBJ2-3, with D tentatively TRBD2 (5 bases). V was clipped by 0 bases and J by 6 bases, with 13 bases between them. The CDR3 has 15 residues. Germline V gene data show CDR1 as MNHEY and CDR2 as SVGAGI.

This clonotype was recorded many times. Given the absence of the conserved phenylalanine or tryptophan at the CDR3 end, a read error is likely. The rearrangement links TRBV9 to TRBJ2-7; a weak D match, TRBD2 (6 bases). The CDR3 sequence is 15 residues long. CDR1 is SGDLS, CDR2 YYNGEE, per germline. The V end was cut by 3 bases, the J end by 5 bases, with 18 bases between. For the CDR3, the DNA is TGTGCCAGCAGCGGTGCCCGGGATGGGAGGCACGAGCAGTACCTC. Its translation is CASSGARDGRHEQYL.

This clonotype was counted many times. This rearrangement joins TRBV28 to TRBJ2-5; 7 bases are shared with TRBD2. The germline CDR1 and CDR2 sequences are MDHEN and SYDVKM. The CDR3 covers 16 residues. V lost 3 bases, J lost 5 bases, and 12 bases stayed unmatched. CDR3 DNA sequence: TGTGCCAGCAGTTTGAGGCTAGCGGCAGACGGGGAGACCCAGTACTTC. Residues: CASSLRLAADGETQYF.

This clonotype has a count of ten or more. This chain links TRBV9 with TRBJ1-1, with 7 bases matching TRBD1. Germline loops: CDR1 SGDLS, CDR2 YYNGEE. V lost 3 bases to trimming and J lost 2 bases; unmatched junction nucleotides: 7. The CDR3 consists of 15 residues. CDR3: CASSETGTSNTEAFF. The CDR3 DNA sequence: TGTGCCAGCAGCGAGACAGGGACTAGCAACACTGAAGCTTTCTTT.